Described below is a single T cell receptor beta chain sequence and its context. Germline lookup yields CDR1 SGHVS and CDR2 FNYEAQ. The CDR3 is 13 amino acids. The V and J ends lost 0 bases and 8 bases respectively, with 7 bases between them. Produced via immunoSEQ multiplex PCR; TCRdb's table is partial and in-frame only. The repertoire includes 100,000 or so clones, about 89% of them detected once, and 4.5% sits in the top ten. This record belongs to a study of T cell responses to AZD1222 COVID-19 vaccine. Material: peripheral blood, obtained on day 0 of AZD1222 vaccination. V and J are TRBV7-6 and TRBJ1-4; D gene uncertain. The sequence derives from an adult in good health. In DNA, the CDR3 is TGTGCCAGCAGCTTAGCAGGAGGGGAAAAACTGTTTTTT. Translated: CASSLAGGEKLFF. The full variable domain, completed using reference TRBV7-6 and TRBJ1-4, is GAGVSQSPRYKVTKRGQDVALRCDPISGHVSLYWYRQALGQGPEFLTYFNYEAQQDKSGLPNDRFSAERPEGSISTLTIQRTEQRDSAMYRCASSLAGGEKLFFGSGTQLSVL.